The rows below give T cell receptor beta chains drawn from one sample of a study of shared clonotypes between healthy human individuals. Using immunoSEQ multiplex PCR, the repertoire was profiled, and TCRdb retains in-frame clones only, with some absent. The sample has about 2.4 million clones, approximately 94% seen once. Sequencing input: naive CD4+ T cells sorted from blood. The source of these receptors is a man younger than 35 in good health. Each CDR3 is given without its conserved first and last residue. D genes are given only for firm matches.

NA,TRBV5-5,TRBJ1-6,ASSLSGRNNSPLH
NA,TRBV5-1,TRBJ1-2,ASSLLVGDGYT
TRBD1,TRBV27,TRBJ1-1,ASSLGQANTEAF
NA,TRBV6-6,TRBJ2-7,ASSYSSSGDYEQY
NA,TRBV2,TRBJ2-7,ASSKLQHEQY
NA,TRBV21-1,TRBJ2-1,ASSKEVVAGPYNEQF
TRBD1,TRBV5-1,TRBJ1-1,ASSLGQGRYAF
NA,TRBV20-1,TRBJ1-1,SARNPAF
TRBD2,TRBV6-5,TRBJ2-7,ASRPGGAHEQY
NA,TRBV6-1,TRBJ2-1,ASMTGDSTYNEQF
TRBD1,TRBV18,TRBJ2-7,ASSRSGTGATYEQY
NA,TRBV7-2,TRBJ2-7,ASSLGWSYEQY
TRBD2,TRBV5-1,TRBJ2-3,ASSLPGAGGSTDTQY
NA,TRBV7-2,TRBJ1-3,ASTTRWGSSSGNTIY
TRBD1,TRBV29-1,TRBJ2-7,SVAGQELSYEQY
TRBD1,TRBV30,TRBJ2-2,AWSVPSGQDNTGELF
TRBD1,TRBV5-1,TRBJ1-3,ASSLEGGSGNTIY
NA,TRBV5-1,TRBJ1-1,ASSSGQSTEAF
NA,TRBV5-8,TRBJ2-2,ASSLSSPLANTGELF
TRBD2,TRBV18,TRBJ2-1,ASSPPGLAGGYEQF
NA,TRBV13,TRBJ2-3,ASSRVRDRAISRRDTQY
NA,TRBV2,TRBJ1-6,ASSGETGFNSPLH
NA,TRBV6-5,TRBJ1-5,ASSSGGLQPQH
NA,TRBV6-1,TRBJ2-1,ASSEAPAGSYNEQF
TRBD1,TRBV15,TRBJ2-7,ATPGTGGGYEQY
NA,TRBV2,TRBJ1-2,ASSQENYGYT
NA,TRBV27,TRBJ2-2,ASSPGAGVTGELF
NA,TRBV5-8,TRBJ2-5,ASSQQGWETQY
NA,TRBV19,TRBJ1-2,ASSQLGEGGGGYT
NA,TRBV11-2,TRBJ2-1,ASSLGASYNEQF
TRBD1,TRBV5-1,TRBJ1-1,ASSTEGAPNTEAF
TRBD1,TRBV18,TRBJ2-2,ASSPGDRSLSYTGELF
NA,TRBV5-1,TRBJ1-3,ASTQGEKPGNTIY
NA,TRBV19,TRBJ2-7,ASRRTGTYEQY
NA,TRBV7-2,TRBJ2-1,ASSSRAGAYNEQF
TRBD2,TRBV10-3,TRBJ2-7,AISSSGSYEQY
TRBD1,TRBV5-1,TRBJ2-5,ASSFGTGQETQY
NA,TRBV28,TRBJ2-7,ASLGREQY
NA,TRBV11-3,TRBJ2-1,ASSLQGGGQPYYNEQF
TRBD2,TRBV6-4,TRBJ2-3,ASSFRGGADTQY
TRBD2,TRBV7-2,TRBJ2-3,ASSLVTGGSTDTQY
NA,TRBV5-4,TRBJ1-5,ASSFYAGPNQPQH